A selection of T cell receptor beta chains follows, all from one sample in a study of T cells in Graves' hyperthyroidism and ophthalmopathy. TCRdb re-analysed the multiplex PCR reads in MiXCR, keeping a single row per CDR3 protein. The sample yields roughly 300,000 distinct CDR3 sequences, about 15% seen once. Sequenced input: blood. These receptors were taken from a woman in her 30s with Graves' hyperthyroidism. Each CDR3 is given with its conserved first and last residue. A D gene is named only where the DNA matches it firmly. Size is omitted from some rows. Given values are once, few, many or a class for expanded clones.

D | J | length | size | V | CDR3 | DNA
TRBD2 | TRBJ2-3 | 15 | NA | TRBV18 | CASSGGRTDTDTQYF | TGTGCCAGCTCAGGCGGGAGGACCGACACAGATACGCAGTATTTT
NA | TRBJ2-7 | 13 | many | TRBV7-9 | CASSLRQNYEQYF | TGTGCCAGCAGCTTACGACAAAACTACGAGCAGTACTTC
TRBD2 | TRBJ2-2 | 16 | NA | TRBV5-8 | CASSLTLAGEAGELFF | TGTGCCAGCAGCTTAACTCTAGCGGGAGAGGCCGGGGAGCTGTTTTTT
TRBD1 | TRBJ2-1 | 14 | few | TRBV11-2 | CASSFRPLTGNRFF | TGTGCCAGCAGCTTTAGGCCCTTGACAGGGAATAGGTTCTTC
TRBD2 | TRBJ2-5 | 15 | many | TRBV20-1 | CSAGRGGVFQETQYF | TGCAGTGCTGGGCGCGGGGGGGTGTTCCAAGAGACCCAGTACTTC
TRBD1 | TRBJ2-7 | 13 | few | TRBV20-1 | CSPAPQGVYEQYF | TGCAGCCCTGCCCCCCAGGGGGTCTACGAGCAGTACTTC
NA | TRBJ2-2 | 15 | many | TRBV10-3 | CAISELGLNTGELFF | TGTGCCATCAGTGAGCTGGGACTGAACACCGGGGAGCTGTTTTTT
NA | TRBJ1-1 | 13 | few | TRBV14 | CASSQVQGRRAFF | TGTGCCAGCAGCCAAGTTCAGGGAAGACGGGCTTTCTTT
NA | TRBJ1-2 | 14 | NA | TRBV7-9 | CASSFGQLYYGYTF | TGTGCCAGCAGCTTCGGACAGCTATATTATGGCTACACCTTC
TRBD2 | TRBJ2-1 | 18 | many | TRBV7-2 | CASSSEAPSGGSYNEQFF | TGTGCCAGCAGCTCCGAAGCCCCTAGCGGGGGCTCCTACAATGAGCAGTTCTTC
NA | TRBJ2-1 | 15 | NA | TRBV6-1 | CASRTGGRESNEQFF | TGTGCCAGCAGAACAGGAGGCAGGGAATCTAATGAGCAGTTCTTC
NA | TRBJ2-6 | 15 | NA | TRBV19 | CASSQGRAGANVLTF | TGTGCCAGCAGTCAGGGGAGGGCTGGGGCCAACGTCCTGACTTTC
TRBD2 | TRBJ2-7 | 14 | NA | TRBV5-6 | CASSPLAGVFEQYF | TGTGCCAGCAGCCCTCTAGCGGGAGTTTTCGAGCAGTACTTC
TRBD2 | TRBJ2-5 | 12 | NA | TRBV4-3 | CASSQDWGGLYF | TGCGCCAGCAGCCAAGATTGGGGAGGGTTGTACTTC
NA | TRBJ1-1 | 15 | many | TRBV18 | CASSPDKEGFTEAFF | TGTGCCAGCTCACCAGACAAGGAGGGTTTCACTGAAGCTTTCTTT
NA | TRBJ1-5 | 12 | NA | TRBV11-1 | CASTPQRQPQHF | TGTGCCAGCACCCCCCAAAGACAGCCCCAGCATTTT
NA | TRBJ2-3 | 13 | many | TRBV12-3/TRBV12-4 | CASSFTLTDTQYF | TGTGCCAGCAGTTTTACCCTCACAGATACGCAGTATTTT
TRBD2 | TRBJ2-3 | 17 | NA | TRBV7-2 | CASSLVPGEGRYYTQYF | TGTGCCAGCAGCTTAGTGCCCGGGGAGGGCCGTTATTATACGCAGTATTTT
NA | TRBJ2-7 | 18 | NA | TRBV20-1 | CSARGPPLGHMVSYEQYF | TGCAGTGCTAGAGGCCCCCCTCTAGGGCATATGGTGTCCTACGAGCAGTACTTC
NA | TRBJ2-6 | 15 | many | TRBV5-1 | CASSYSGDGANVLTF | TGCGCCAGCAGCTATTCAGGGGACGGGGCCAACGTCCTGACTTTC
TRBD2 | TRBJ2-1 | 14 | many | TRBV12-3/TRBV12-4 | CASSGTNSYNEQFF | TGTGCCAGCAGTGGGACTAACTCCTACAATGAGCAGTTCTTC
NA | TRBJ2-2 | 16 | NA | TRBV19 | CASSPRGGQNTGELFF | TGTGCCAGTAGCCCTCGAGGTGGTCAAAACACCGGGGAGCTGTTTTTT
TRBD2 | TRBJ2-5 | 16 | many | TRBV11-3 | CASSLGLAGTQETQYF | TGTGCCAGCAGCTTAGGACTAGCGGGTACTCAAGAGACCCAGTACTTC
NA | TRBJ2-1 | 12 | NA | TRBV7-9 | CASSQIRNEQFF | TGTGCCAGCAGCCAGATACGGAATGAGCAGTTCTTC
NA | TRBJ2-5 | 13 | many | TRBV7-3 | CASSPRDGRPQYF | TGTGCCAGCAGCCCGAGAGACGGGCGGCCCCAGTACTTC
NA | TRBJ1-5 | 12 | few | TRBV19 | CASRRQDQPQHF | TGTGCCAGTAGACGACAGGATCAGCCCCAGCATTTT
NA | TRBJ2-5 | 12 | NA | TRBV15 | CATSRPGGTQYF | TGTGCCACCAGCAGACCCGGTGGGACCCAGTACTTC
NA | TRBJ1-1 | 15 | many | TRBV29-1 | CSVEDRTAELTEAFF | TGCAGCGTTGAAGACCGGACAGCTGAACTGACTGAAGCTTTCTTT
NA | TRBJ2-3 | 15 | many | TRBV7-2 | CASSHRRPRENTQYF | TGTGCCAGCAGCCATAGGCGGCCTCGCGAGAATACGCAGTATTTT
NA | TRBJ1-4 | 14 | NA | TRBV3-1 | CASAKGGPNEKLFF | TGTGCCAGCGCCAAAGGGGGGCCCAATGAAAAACTGTTTTTT
TRBD1 | TRBJ1-5 | 13 | many | TRBV6-2/TRBV6-3 | CASRRRGAVPQHF | TGTGCCAGCAGGCGCAGGGGGGCGGTGCCCCAGCATTTT
NA | TRBJ1-4 | 14 | many | TRBV2 | CASEAGTRGEKLFF | TGTGCCAGCGAGGCCGGGACTCGAGGTGAAAAACTGTTTTTT
NA | TRBJ2-1 | 13 | NA | TRBV5-1 | CASSLGSYNEQSF | TGCGCCAGCAGCTTGGGGTCCTACAATGAGCAGTCCTTC
NA | TRBJ1-2 | 15 | few | TRBV29-1 | CSVEATSSGDYGYTF | TGCAGCGTTGAAGCCACAAGTAGCGGTGACTATGGCTACACCTTC
NA | TRBJ2-1 | 19 | NA | TRBV7-3 | CASSLMGLAVTTSYNEQFF | TGTGCCAGCAGCTTAATGGGGCTAGCTGTAACTACATCCTACAATGAGCAGTTCTTC
TRBD2 | TRBJ2-1 | 13 | few | TRBV7-6 | CASSSTSDSEQFF | TGTGCCAGCAGCTCGACTAGCGATAGTGAGCAGTTCTTC
NA | TRBJ2-3 | 15 | many | TRBV11-2 | CASSLDYLPADTQYF | TGTGCCAGCAGCTTAGATTACTTACCGGCGGATACGCAGTATTTT
NA | TRBJ2-7 | 15 | many | TRBV7-2 | CASSFGGQGAYEQYF | TGTGCCAGCAGCTTCGGCGGTCAAGGGGCCTACGAGCAGTACTTC
TRBD1 | TRBJ1-6 | 15 | NA | TRBV7-2 | CASSLEGARPSPLHF | TGTGCCAGCAGCTTAGAGGGGGCCAGACCTTCACCCCTCCACTTT
NA | TRBJ1-5 | 16 | many | TRBV5-1 | CASSLWVERSNQPQHF | TGCGCCAGCAGCTTGTGGGTGGAGAGGAGCAATCAGCCCCAGCATTTT
NA | TRBJ1-1 | 14 | NA | TRBV4-3 | CASSQIAHFPEAFF | TGCGCCAGCAGCCAAATCGCACACTTCCCTGAAGCTTTCTTT
NA | TRBJ1-2 | 15 | once | TRBV6-1 | CASSESNSRNYGYTF | TGTGCCAGCAGTGAATCAAACTCAAGGAACTATGGCTACACCTTC
NA | TRBJ2-7 | 13 | many | TRBV10-1 | CASSGEGAYEQYF | TGCGCCAGCAGTGGTGAGGGTGCCTACGAGCAGTACTTC
TRBD1 | TRBJ1-2 | 13 | NA | TRBV20-1 | CSAQPGGYSGYTF | TGCAGTGCCCAGCCAGGGGGCTACTCTGGCTACACCTTC
NA | TRBJ2-7 | 15 | NA | TRBV19 | CASSIEAGSVYEQYF | TGTGCCAGTAGTATAGAAGCAGGGTCCGTCTACGAGCAGTACTTC
TRBD2 | TRBJ2-7 | 14 | few | TRBV11-2 | CASSQTSGSGEQYF | TGTGCCAGCAGCCAAACTAGCGGGAGCGGCGAGCAGTACTTC
NA | TRBJ1-5 | 14 | many | TRBV28 | CASSFLRGRQPQHF | TGTGCCAGCAGTTTTCTTAGGGGGAGGCAGCCCCAGCATTTT
NA | TRBJ2-2 | 13 | many | TRBV7-3 | CASSLLGTGELFF | TGTGCCAGCAGTCTCCTAGGAACCGGGGAGCTGTTTTTT
TRBD2 | TRBJ2-1 | 16 | NA | TRBV11-2 | CASSLPTSGVGNEQFF | TGTGCCAGCAGCTTGCCGACTAGCGGGGTTGGCAATGAGCAGTTCTTC
TRBD2 | TRBJ2-5 | 15 | many | TRBV7-9 | CASSPQAGEDETQYF | TGTGCCAGCAGCCCCCAAGCGGGAGAGGATGAGACCCAGTACTTC
TRBD2 | TRBJ2-2 | 14 | NA | TRBV30 | CAWKLAGVAGELFF | TGTGCCTGGAAATTAGCGGGAGTGGCCGGGGAGCTGTTTTTT
NA | TRBJ1-5 | 13 | NA | TRBV29-1 | CSVRAGPNQPQHF | TGCAGCGTGAGGGCAGGGCCCAATCAGCCCCAGCATTTT
NA | TRBJ2-1 | 9 | many | TRBV30 | CAWDGQPFF | TGTGCCTGGGATGGACAGCCGTTCTTC
TRBD2 | TRBJ2-5 | 16 | many | TRBV7-9 | CASSPPSGRARETQYF | TGTGCCAGCAGCCCACCTAGCGGGAGGGCCCGGGAGACCCAGTACTTC